This T cell receptor (beta chain) was profiled in a study of cytomegalovirus exposure and HLA in healthy donors. V trimming: 3 bases; J trimming: 4 bases; junction bases outside the gene matches: 7. Germline V CDR1 and CDR2: MGHRA, YSYEKL. The length of the CDR3 is 16 residues. This PCR relied on a set of 60 Vbeta primers and 13 Jbeta primers. Repertoires were generated with immunoSEQ multiplex PCR, while TCRdb's copy carries only in-frame clones and drops some. The profile shows approximately 160,000 clones, about 79% of them singletons. This clone was picked up one time. The sequencing sample was made of PBMCs. The rearrangement links TRBV4-1 to TRBJ2-5, with TRBD2 matching over 11 bases. This sequence was found in a female donor in good health and CMV-seronegative. The DNA for the CDR3 is TGCGCCAGCAGCCATAATAGGCTAGCGGGAGGAGAGACCCAGTACTTC. This encodes CASSHNRLAGGETQYF.